This paragraph covers one TCR beta chain sequence. Its matching antigen is unknown. This record belongs to a study of T cell responses to AZD1222 COVID-19 vaccine. Study-level points and caveats: Among spike-specific TCRs, nearly half reportedly target unmutated variant regions. Among the donors, most were white British and more were female, and clonal diversity was possibly underestimated. Of the AZD1222 recipients, only five to seven were seropositive at baseline. Compared with day 0, the breadth and depth of the Spike-specific TCR repertoire rose significantly after two doses of AZD1222.

Sequenced by immunoSEQ multiplex PCR; TCRdb stores in-frame clones only, minus some. There are 130,000 to 150,000 clones in the sample; 93% occur only once, and around 12% lies in the top ten. This receptor was taken from an adult who had recovered from COVID-19. The sequences come from peripheral blood, collected after recovery from COVID-19.

As DNA, the CDR3 is TGTGCCAGCAGCCCGACGGACTTACACACAGATACGCAGTATTTT. This translates into CASSPTDLHTDTQYF. The V call is TRBV9, the J call TRBJ2-3, with D tentatively TRBD2 (5 bases). Germline CDR1 is SGDLS and CDR2 is YYNGEE. V was cut by 4 bases and J by 2 bases, with 14 bases left in between. CDR3 size: 15 residues.